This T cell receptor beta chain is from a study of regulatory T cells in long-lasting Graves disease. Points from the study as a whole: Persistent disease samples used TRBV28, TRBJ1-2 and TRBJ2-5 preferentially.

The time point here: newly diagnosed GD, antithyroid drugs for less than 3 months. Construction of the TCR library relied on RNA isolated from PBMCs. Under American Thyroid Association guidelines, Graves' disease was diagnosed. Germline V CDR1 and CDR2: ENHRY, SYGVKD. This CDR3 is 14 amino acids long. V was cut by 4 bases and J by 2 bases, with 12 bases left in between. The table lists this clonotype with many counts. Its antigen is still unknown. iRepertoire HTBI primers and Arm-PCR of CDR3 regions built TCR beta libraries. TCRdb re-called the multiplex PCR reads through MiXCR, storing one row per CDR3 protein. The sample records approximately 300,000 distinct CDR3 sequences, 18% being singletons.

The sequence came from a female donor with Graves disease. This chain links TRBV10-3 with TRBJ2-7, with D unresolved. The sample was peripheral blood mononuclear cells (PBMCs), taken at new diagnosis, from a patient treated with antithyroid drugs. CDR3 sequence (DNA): TGTGCCATCAGTGCGGCGGAACTGACCTACGAGCAGTACTTC. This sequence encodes CAISAAELTYEQYF.